This T cell receptor beta chain emerged from a study of T cell responses to AZD1222 COVID-19 vaccine. TCRdb keeps only in-frame clones here, not all; method: immunoSEQ multiplex PCR. Among about 200,000 clones listed, approximately 93% were seen once. Germline-derived CDR1 and CDR2 are LNHDA and SQIVND (reference sequence). The V end lost 6 bases, the J end lost 4 bases, and 10 bases lay between the germline ends. This CDR3 is built from 12 residues. This receptor was identified in an adult who received the AZD1222 COVID-19 vaccine. The specimen comprised peripheral blood, sampled 28 days after the second AZD1222 dose. The V gene is TRBV19, the J gene TRBJ2-7, with no clear D. CDR3 in DNA: TGTGCCAGTAGGGAAGACGGATACGAGCAGTACTTC. Translation gives CASREDGYEQYF.